The clone carrying this TCR beta chain was recorded a few times. The antigen is not known. The germline V gene encodes CDR1 LNHDA and CDR2 SQIVND (reference sequence). With V trimmed by 11 bases and J by 2 bases, 3 bases remained unmatched. The CDR3 sequence is 13 residues long. These data are taken from a study of cytomegalovirus exposure and HLA in healthy donors. In the study overall: Approximately 80 million unique TCRs, all from HLA-typed donors, were included in an early release of the data.

PCR primers comprised 60 Vbeta and 13 Jbeta primers. Profiling relied on immunoSEQ multiplex PCR, and the TCRdb table lists in-frame clones only, not all of them. The data show some 170,000 clones, 77% seen once. These donors counted as nominally healthy when sampled, but unrecorded immune exposures were likely. Points from the study as a whole: Productive status was seen about 90% or about 30% of the time for most TCR beta V segments in an earlier analysis. CMV serostatus was the only recorded immune exposure for donors.

The clonotype was recovered from a woman aged 25 to 45 in good health and CMV-seronegative. Sequencing used PBMCs. The chain recombines TRBV19 with TRBJ2-2; 9 positions agree with TRBD1. The CDR3 bases are TGTGCCGGGGGACAGGGAAACACCGGGGAGCTGTTTTTT. The encoded protein is CAGGQGNTGELFF.